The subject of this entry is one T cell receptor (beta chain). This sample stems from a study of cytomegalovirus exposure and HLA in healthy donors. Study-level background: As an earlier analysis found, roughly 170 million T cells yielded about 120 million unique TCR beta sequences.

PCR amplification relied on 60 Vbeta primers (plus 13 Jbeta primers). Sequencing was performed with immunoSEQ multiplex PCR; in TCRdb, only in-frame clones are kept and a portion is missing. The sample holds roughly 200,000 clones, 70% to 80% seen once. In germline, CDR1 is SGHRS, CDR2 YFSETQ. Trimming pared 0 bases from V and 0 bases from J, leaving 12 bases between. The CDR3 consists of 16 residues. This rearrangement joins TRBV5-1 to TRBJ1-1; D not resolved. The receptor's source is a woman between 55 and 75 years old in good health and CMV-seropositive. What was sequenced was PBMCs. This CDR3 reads CASSLAAGRMNTEAFF. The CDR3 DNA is TGCGCCAGCAGCTTGGCCGCAGGTAGAATGAACACTGAAGCTTTCTTT.